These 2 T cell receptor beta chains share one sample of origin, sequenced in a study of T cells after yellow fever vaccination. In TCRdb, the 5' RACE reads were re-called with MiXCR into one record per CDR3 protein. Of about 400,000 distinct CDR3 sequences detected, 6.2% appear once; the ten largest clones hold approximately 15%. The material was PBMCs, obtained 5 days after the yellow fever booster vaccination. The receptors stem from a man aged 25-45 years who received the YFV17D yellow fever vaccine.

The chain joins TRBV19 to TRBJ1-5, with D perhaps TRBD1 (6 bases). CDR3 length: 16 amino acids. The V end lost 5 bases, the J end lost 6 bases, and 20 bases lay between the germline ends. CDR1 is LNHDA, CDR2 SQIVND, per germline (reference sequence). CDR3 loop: CASSLRAGGLGQPQHF. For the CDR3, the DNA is TGTGCCAGTAGTCTCCGGGCGGGGGGCCTGGGTCAGCCCCAGCATTTT.

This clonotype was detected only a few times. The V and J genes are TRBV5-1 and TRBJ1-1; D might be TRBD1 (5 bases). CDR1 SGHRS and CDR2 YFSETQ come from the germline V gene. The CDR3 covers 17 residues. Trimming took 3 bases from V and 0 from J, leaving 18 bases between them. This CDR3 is CASSWDPATAMNTEAFF. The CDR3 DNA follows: TGCGCCAGCAGCTGGGACCCTGCGACAGCCATGAACACTGAAGCTTTCTTT.